This T cell receptor beta chain emerged from a study of CD8+CD57+ T cells in acquired aplastic anemia. Study-wide results and caveats: Any difference that existed in CD8+ Simpson's diversity between patients and controls was not significant. Patients and controls had in common approximately 29 CD8+ CDR3 sequences.

Sequenced patients had shown CD8+CD57+ cell expansion by flow cytometry. CDR3 and TCR beta VDJ profiling relied on a genomic DNA template. TCRdb re-called the reads through MiXCR, storing one row per CDR3 protein. This table holds 450,000 to 550,000 distinct CDR3 sequences, under 40% found once. Notes on this clonotype: The target antigen is unknown. One end of the junction is discordant with germline, which a read error may explain.

The CDR3 has 14 amino acids. Germline V gene data show CDR1 as SGHNT and CDR2 as YYREEE (reference sequence). This chain joins TRBV5-4 and TRBJ1-2; D is uncertain. This sequence was found in a human donor with aplastic anemia. Source material: sorted CD4+, CD8+, or CD8+CD57+ T cells (not recorded which) from PBMCs. The CDR3 protein is CASSLDRRNYDYTF. CDR3 DNA: TGTGCCAGCAGCTTGGACAGACGTAACTATGACTACACCTTC.